Below are 28 T cell receptor beta chains sequenced from a single sample in a study of metastatic and nonmetastatic thyroid tumors. The entire patient cohort was treatment-naive prior to thyroid surgery. TCRdb re-clonotyped the PCR reads via MiXCR. The table shows tens of thousands of clones, with around 24% occurring only once. Sequencing was done on a sample of tumor tissue. Receptors originate from a female donor with papillary thyroid cancer or a benign thyroid nodule (not recorded which). Some clones in this sample may be carry-over from other donors' samples.

This chain links TRBV11-2 with TRBJ2-2; D tentatively fits TRBD1 or TRBD2 (5 bases each). The CDR3 is 19 amino acids. Germline assignment: CDR1 SGHAT and CDR2 FQNNGV. V gave up 5 bases and J gave up 2 bases, with 24 bases separating them. CDR3 protein: CASSPGPARDNPNTGELFF. As DNA, the CDR3 is TGTGCCAGCAGCCCGGGACCAGCGCGAGATAATCCTAACACCGGGGAGCTGTTTTTT.

The chain has TRBV20-1 and TRBJ2-7, with D possibly matching TRBD1 (9 bases). With 6 bases removed from V and 9 bases from J, the gap between germline ends came to 24 bases. The CDR3 totals 14 residues. Germline V gene lookup returns CDR1 DFQATT and CDR2 SNEGSKA (reference sequence). CDR3: CSAQIAGQGGGQYF. CDR3 nucleotides: TGCAGTGCCCAGATAGCGGGACAGGGAGGGGGGCAGTACTTC.

In regard to this clone: The junction departs from germline at one end; a sequencing error may be responsible. The gene calls are TRBV27 and TRBJ2-7; 13 positions match TRBD2. The germline gives CDR1 MNHEY, CDR2 SMNVEV (reference sequence). The CDR3 has 16 residues. CDR3 sequence reads: CVSSPGTSGTSYEQYF. In DNA, the CDR3 is TGTGTCAGCAGTCCCGGGACTAGCGGGACCTCCTACGAGCAGTACTTC.

This clone came up many times. CDR3 bases: TGCGCCAGCAGCTTGAGCGCAACGGGGGGAGAAAAACTGTTTTTT. It is translated as CASSLSATGGEKLFF. The chain couples TRBV5-1 to TRBJ1-4, with D tentatively TRBD1 (5 bases). This CDR3 has 15 amino acids. Germline V lookup: CDR1 SGHRS, CDR2 YFSETQ. Deletions cut 1 base from V and 8 bases from J, with 15 bases between.

This clone was recorded at least ten times. J is TRBJ1-1 and V is TRBV10-3, with D maybe TRBD1 (6 bases). Germline values: CDR1 ENHRY, CDR2 SYGVKD. The V end lost 2 bases, the J end lost 4 bases, and 14 bases lay between the germline ends. The CDR3 spans 15 residues. DNA of the CDR3: TGTGCCATCAGTGAGGCCTTCAGGGGAAGCACTGAAGCTTTCTTT. As protein: CAISEAFRGSTEAFF.

The V and J genes are TRBV20-1 and TRBJ2-7; D perhaps matches TRBD2 (6 bases). V was cut by 3 bases and J by 4 bases, with 16 bases left in between. Germline V gene lookup returns CDR1 DFQATT and CDR2 SNEGSKA (reference sequence). The CDR3 is made up of 14 amino acids. This CDR3 reads CSARPLEGAYEQYF. Here the CDR3 DNA reads TGCAGTGCTAGGCCTTTGGAGGGAGCGTACGAGCAGTACTTC.

This clone has at least ten counts. This chain links TRBV4-1 with TRBJ1-2; D is uncertain. Per the germline V gene, CDR1 is MGHRA and CDR2 is YSYEKL. There are 19 residues in the CDR3. Trimming left V 7 bases short and J 0 bases short, with 27 bases between. The CDR3 region is CASNLHWLRAPVTNYGYTF. The CDR3 region has the DNA TGCGCCAGCAACTTACATTGGTTGAGGGCCCCAGTCACTAACTATGGCTACACCTTC.

This clone has only a few counts. CDR3 in DNA: TGTGCCAGCAGTGAATCGGTGCGGGACGAGCAGTACTTC. This gives the protein CASSESVRDEQYF. This chain connects TRBV6-1 to TRBJ2-7, with TRBD2 as a possible D gene (5 bases). CDR3 length equals 13 residues. V lost 2 bases and J lost 5, with 10 bases in between. In germline, CDR1 is MNHNS, CDR2 SASEGT.

V is TRBV7-2 and J is TRBJ2-7, with D uncertain. Germline CDR1 is SGHTA and CDR2 is FQGNSA. The CDR3 extends over 13 amino acids. Trimming removed 4 bases from V and 0 bases from J, with 7 bases in between. Here the CDR3 DNA reads TGTGCCAGCAGCTCATACTACTCCTACGAGCAGTACTTC. It translates to CASSSYYSYEQYF.

This clone was counted at least ten times. This chain joins TRBV20-1 and TRBJ2-5; D may be TRBD1 (6 bases). This CDR3 contains 13 residues. From germline, CDR1 is DFQATT and CDR2 SNEGSKA (reference sequence). V was cut by 4 bases and J by 0 bases, with 9 bases left in between. The CDR3 sequence is CSAIGQNQETQYF. For the CDR3, the DNA is TGCAGTGCTATCGGACAGAACCAAGAGACCCAGTACTTC.

The genes are TRBV6-1 and TRBJ1-2, with 11 bases identical to TRBD1. V shed 8 bases and J 6 bases; nucleotides not matched to a gene: 5. From germline, CDR1 is MNHNS and CDR2 SASEGT. The CDR3 is 13 residues long. The CDR3 reads CASGQGALDGYTF. The CDR3 DNA follows: TGTGCCAGCGGACAGGGGGCATTGGATGGCTACACCTTC.

There are many counts of this clone. The genes are TRBV19 and TRBJ1-2, with D possibly being TRBD1 (6 bases). The germline CDR1 and CDR2 sequences are LNHDA and SQIVND (reference sequence). V was shortened by 3 bases and J by 2 bases, with 10 bases between the two germline ends. The CDR3 sequence is 14 residues long. CDR3 in amino acids: CASSIFGTNYGYTF. The CDR3 coding sequence is TGTGCCAGTAGTATCTTCGGGACAAACTATGGCTACACCTTC.

This chain joins TRBV5-4 and TRBJ1-6, with 10 bases lining up with TRBD1. CDR1 and CDR2 (germline): SGHNT, YYREEE (reference sequence). V was clipped by 0 bases and J by 7 bases; unmatched bases: 7. This CDR3 contains 17 residues. CDR3: CASSLGPTGGGNSPLHF. CDR3 coding DNA: TGTGCCAGCAGCTTGGGTCCGACAGGGGGCGGGAATTCACCCCTCCACTTT.

CDR3 protein: CASSFRTGLSEQYF. CDR3 DNA: TGTGCCAGCAGCTTCCGGACAGGGCTGAGCGAGCAGTACTTC. The rearrangement links TRBV11-2 to TRBJ2-7, with 8 bases identical to TRBD1. CDR3 length equals 14 residues. J was trimmed by 6 bases and V by 3 bases; bases with no gene match: 7. The germline CDR1 and CDR2 sequences are SGHAT and FQNNGV.

This clone was detected a few times. The junction and the germline gene differ at one end; a read error may be behind it. The rearrangement joins TRBV28 to TRBJ1-2; D is possibly TRBD1 (6 bases). The CDR3 runs to 12 residues. Per germline, CDR1 MDHEN and CDR2 SYDVKM. The CDR3 protein is CASGLRTDVYTF. CDR3 nucleotides: TGTGCCAGCGGTTTACGGACAGATGTCTACACCTTC.

The J gene is TRBJ2-3, the V gene TRBV24-1; TRBD2 is a possible D gene (6 bases). Per germline, CDR1 KGHDR and CDR2 SFDVKD. The V end was cut by 6 bases, the J end by 3 bases, with 15 bases between. The CDR3 has 15 amino acids. CDR3 sequence reads: CATSTETSGTDTQYF. In nucleotides, the CDR3 is TGTGCCACCAGTACCGAGACTAGTGGGACAGATACGCAGTATTTT.

In this sample, this clone turned up many times. J is TRBJ2-1 and V is TRBV24-1; D is possibly TRBD2 (5 bases). From germline, CDR1 is KGHDR and CDR2 SFDVKD. This CDR3 is 17 amino acids long. V was clipped by 2 bases and J by 9 bases, with 22 bases between them. The CDR3 DNA reads TGTGCCACCAGTGATTCTTTGGACTCCGCTAGGGTGGGTGAGCAGTTCTTC. Its protein product is CATSDSLDSARVGEQFF.

This clone has at least ten counts. The chain couples TRBV5-1 to TRBJ1-6, with D possibly TRBD1 on 5 matching bases. This CDR3 has 15 residues. Germline V gives CDR1 SGHRS, CDR2 YFSETQ. Trimming took 0 bases from V and 8 from J, leaving 12 bases between them. The CDR3 DNA reads TGCGCCAGCAGCTTGGTGGGTCGGGGGTATTCACCCCTCCACTTT. Encoded protein: CASSLVGRGYSPLHF.

This clone was counted at least ten times. The V call is TRBV4-3, the J call TRBJ2-7; 14 bases map to TRBD2. Germline V gene sequence: CDR1 LGHNA, CDR2 YSLEER. This CDR3 comprises 15 residues. J was trimmed by 2 bases and V by 3 bases; bases with no gene match: 0. The CDR3 DNA reads as TGCGCCAGCAGCCAGGGACTAGCGGGGGCCTACGAGCAGTACTTC. Translated: CASSQGLAGAYEQYF.

At least ten counts were recorded for this clone. The V call is TRBV11-3, the J call TRBJ2-7; D might be TRBD2 (7 bases). Germline CDR1 and CDR2: SGHNT and YENEEA. Trimming took off 2 bases at V and 2 bases at J, with 13 bases between the two ends. The CDR3 is made up of 15 amino acids. The CDR3, as DNA: TGTGCCAGCAGCTTACGGGGGGCGAGGGCCTACGAGCAGTACTTC. It yields the protein CASSLRGARAYEQYF.

This clone occurred a few times. The CDR3 sequence is CSAKDFSSYNEQFF. The CDR3 nucleotides are TGCAGTGCCAAGGACTTTAGCTCCTACAATGAGCAGTTCTTC. The rearrangement links TRBV20-1 to TRBJ2-1, with TRBD2 as a possible D gene (5 bases). CDR3 size: 14 residues. V dropped 6 bases and J dropped 0 bases, with 12 bases sitting between them. Germline-derived CDR1 and CDR2 are DFQATT and SNEGSKA (reference sequence).

This clone has more than one count but fewer than ten. The rearrangement uses TRBV28 and TRBJ1-3, with D hard to call. This CDR3 is built from 15 residues. CDR1 is MDHEN, CDR2 SYDVKM, per germline. V lost 3 bases and J lost 3, with 12 bases in between. CDR3 region: CASSLARGIGNTIYF. CDR3 DNA: TGTGCCAGCAGTTTGGCGAGAGGGATTGGAAACACCATATATTTT.

Only one count was recorded for this clone. The gene calls are TRBV11-2 and TRBJ2-7, with 11 bases fitting TRBD2. CDR3 size: 17 residues. V gave up 0 bases and J gave up 3 bases; unmatched junction bases: 7. Germline V gene lookup returns CDR1 SGHAT and CDR2 FQNNGV. The CDR3 coding sequence is TGTGCCAGCAGCTTAGATTTGGTTGGGACTAGCGGCTACGAGCAGTACTTC. Translation: CASSLDLVGTSGYEQYF.

This clone was seen at least ten times. The chain joins TRBV19 to TRBJ1-1; D remains unclear. Germline V gene lookup returns CDR1 LNHDA and CDR2 SQIVND (reference sequence). Deletions cut 7 bases from V and 2 bases from J, with 17 bases between. The CDR3 covers 15 residues. The CDR3 here is CASNRPGYLNTEAFF. The CDR3 bases are TGTGCCAGTAATCGTCCGGGATACTTAAACACTGAAGCTTTCTTT.

This clone was detected a few times. The CDR3 sequence is CSASRREGPYEQYF. In nucleotides, the CDR3 is TGCAGTGCTAGTAGGCGGGAGGGCCCTTACGAGCAGTACTTC. The rearrangement links TRBV20-1 to TRBJ2-7; TRBD2 matches at 9 bases. Germline V lookup: CDR1 DFQATT, CDR2 SNEGSKA (reference sequence). V lost 3 bases and J lost 4; bases outside the gene matches: 7. The CDR3 covers 14 residues.

This clone was seen a handful of times. A much more abundant neighbour one base away suggests this may be a read error. J is TRBJ2-1 and V is TRBV10-2; weak D call: TRBD2 (6 bases). Germline V CDR1 and CDR2: WSHSY, SAAADI. The CDR3 runs 14 residues. Between the trimmed V and J ends, which lost 4 bases and 8 bases, there was a span of 15 bases. The CDR3 nucleotides read TGCGCCAGCAGTGCCGGACTATCGGTCGATGAGCAGTTCTTC. This sequence encodes CASSAGLSVDEQFF.

This clone was counted between two and nine times. The V and J genes are TRBV24-1 and TRBJ1-6, with D unclear. CDR1 is KGHDR and CDR2 is SFDVKD in the germline V gene. The length of the CDR3 is 14 residues. Trimming left V 7 bases short and J 0 bases short, with 6 bases between. The DNA for the CDR3 is TGTGCCACCAGGCAGAGCTCCTATAATTCACCCCTCCACTTT. Protein: CATRQSSYNSPLHF.

This clone was seen many times. The rearrangement joins TRBV27 to TRBJ2-7; 9 bases align to TRBD1. V was pared by 4 bases and J by 5 bases, with 9 bases of the junction left unmatched. This CDR3 spans 15 amino acids. From germline, CDR1 is MNHEY and CDR2 SMNVEV (reference sequence). CDR3 sequence (DNA): TGTGCCAGCAGTTCAATCTTGGGACAGGGTAACGAGCAGTACTTC. This encodes CASSSILGQGNEQYF.